Following are 32 T cell receptor beta chains from one sample sequenced in a study of early T cells in non-severe SARS-CoV-2 infection. Each CDR3 protein is one row after TCRdb ran MiXCR on the 5' RACE reads. The sample has roughly 50,000 distinct CDR3 sequences, approximately 9.8% seen once. Sequencing was performed on whole blood. Receptor source: an adult who was a healthcare worker with PCR-confirmed SARS-CoV-2 infection or an uninfected control (not recorded which).

This clonotype was seen a few times. The V call is TRBV6-5, the J call TRBJ1-2; tentatively, D is TRBD1 (5 bases). Germline V gene lookup returns CDR1 MNHEY and CDR2 SVGAGI. CDR3 length: 16 amino acids. V lost 0 bases, J lost 5 bases, and 16 bases lay in between. Here the CDR3 DNA reads TGTGCCAGCAGTTACTCGACGAGCAGGGCGGGGTATGGCTACACCTTC. Translating it yields CASSYSTSRAGYGYTF.

This clonotype was seen at least ten times. This rearrangement joins TRBV5-1 to TRBJ2-1; D is unresolved. Germline values: CDR1 SGHRS, CDR2 YFSETQ. The ends were cut back, 1 base at V and 6 bases at J, with 14 bases in the middle. The CDR3 is 15 residues long. The DNA for the CDR3 is TGCGCCAGCAGCTTGCAGGTGGGCCCTTCCAATGAGCAGTTCTTC. Protein: CASSLQVGPSNEQFF.

J is TRBJ2-1 and V is TRBV6-2 or TRBV6-3, with 8 bases identical to TRBD2. The CDR3 totals 15 residues. V trimming: 3 bases; J trimming: 4 bases; junction bases outside the gene matches: 5. Germline CDR1 reads MNHEY; CDR2 reads SVGEGT. The CDR3 sequence: CASSYFSGDYNEQFF. CDR3 sequence (DNA): TGTGCCAGCAGTTATTTTAGCGGGGATTACAATGAGCAGTTCTTC.

This clonotype was counted many times. This chain connects TRBV7-2 to TRBJ2-1; D is unresolved. The germline gives CDR1 SGHTA, CDR2 FQGNSA. V gave up 2 bases and J gave up 0 bases, with 5 bases separating them. This CDR3 is built from 14 residues. CDR3 sequence (DNA): TGTGCCAGCAGCTTACTCAGCTCCTACAATGAGCAGTTCTTC. Its protein is CASSLLSSYNEQFF.

The count of this clonotype is one. A single base separates this from a much larger clone, so it may be a read error. This sequence joins TRBV12-3 or TRBV12-4 and TRBJ2-5; the match to TRBD1 covers 7 bases. CDR3 length: 14 amino acids. Trimming took 5 bases from V and 6 from J; bases not matched to a gene: 9. CDR3 in DNA: TGTGCCAGCAGTCAATCCGGGACAGCAAAGACCCAGTACTTC. Translation: CASSQSGTAKTQYF.

In this sample, this clonotype turned up a few times. This chain joins TRBV12-3 or TRBV12-4 and TRBJ2-1; TRBD2 agrees at 13 bases. The CDR3 consists of 16 residues. The trim removed 5 bases at V and 2 bases at J, leaving 3 bases unmatched. The chain's CDR3 is CASSPGLAGAYNEQFF. The DNA for the CDR3 is TGTGCCAGCAGTCCTGGACTAGCGGGAGCCTACAATGAGCAGTTCTTC.

This clonotype was found many times. The rearrangement joins TRBV29-1 to TRBJ1-1; D is ambiguous. CDR1 and CDR2 (germline): SQVTM, ANQGSEA. V was trimmed by 3 bases and J by 3 bases, leaving 8 bases between them. This CDR3 has 12 amino acids. In nucleotides, the CDR3 is TGCAGCGTTGACTTGAGGGACACTGAAGCTTTCTTT. Residues: CSVDLRDTEAFF.

A few counts support this clonotype. The junction shows a germline mismatch at one end, possibly a read error. This sequence joins TRBV9 and TRBJ2-1, with D possibly being TRBD2 (5 bases). Germline CDR1 is SGDLS and CDR2 is YYNGEE. The length of the CDR3 is 10 residues. The CDR3 protein is CASSVTHRDF. The CDR3 coding sequence is TGTGCCAGCAGCGTGACCCACCGGGACTTC.

This clonotype was picked up a small number of times. The chain is built from TRBV29-1 and TRBJ2-3; D call uncertain. Trimming left V 1 base short and J 3 bases short, with 5 bases between. Germline CDR1 and CDR2: SQVTM and ANQGSEA. The CDR3 is made up of 12 amino acids. The CDR3 region has the DNA TGCAGCGTTGAAGTACTTACAGATACGCAGTATTTT. It specifies CSVEVLTDTQYF.

This chain joins TRBV9 and TRBJ1-5; 8 bases align to TRBD1. The CDR3 consists of 13 residues. The germline V gene encodes CDR1 SGDLS and CDR2 YYNGEE. V was pared by 4 bases and J by 5 bases, with 2 bases of the junction left unmatched. The CDR3 loop is CASSLQGDQPQHF. DNA of the CDR3: TGTGCCAGCAGCTTACAGGGGGATCAGCCCCAGCATTTT.

This clonotype showed up just a few times. The chain employs TRBV4-1 and TRBJ2-1, with D perhaps TRBD1 or TRBD2 (6 bases each). CDR1 and CDR2 from the germline V gene are MGHRA and YSYEKL. Trimming removed 1 base from V and 9 bases from J, with 19 bases in between. This CDR3 is 16 amino acids long. This chain's CDR3 is CASSQVYREIGGEQFF. The CDR3 nucleotides are TGCGCCAGCAGCCAAGTATACCGGGAGATAGGGGGTGAGCAGTTCTTC.

The rearrangement joins TRBV28 to TRBJ2-7; 7 positions agree with TRBD1. CDR3 size: 15 residues. Germline V gives CDR1 MDHEN, CDR2 SYDVKM. V lost 6 bases, J lost 3 bases, and 11 bases stayed unmatched. The CDR3 DNA reads as TGTGCCAGCAGCCCCCTAGGGACAGAGCTCTACGAGCAGTACTTC. Its translation is CASSPLGTELYEQYF.

This clonotype appeared many times. J is TRBJ1-1 and V is TRBV28, with a weak D call TRBD1 (5 bases). This CDR3 is 10 amino acids long. The germline V gene has CDR1 MDHEN and CDR2 SYDVKM. V lost 6 bases, J lost 14 bases, and 13 bases lay in between. CDR3 protein: CASSPTRTFF. CDR3 bases: TGTGCCAGCAGCCCCACTCGGACATTCTTT.

There are many counts of this clonotype. CDR3 coding DNA: TGTGCCAGTACCCGAGACAGGGGAAACACCATATATTTT. Translation: CASTRDRGNTIYF. The chain uses TRBV9 and TRBJ1-3, with D perhaps TRBD1 (6 bases). V was trimmed by 8 bases and J by 4 bases, leaving 13 bases between them. The CDR3 loop spans 13 amino acids. Germline V CDR1 and CDR2: SGDLS, YYNGEE.

The chain employs TRBV20-1 and TRBJ2-7; 15 bases align to TRBD2. V was clipped by 1 base and J by 6 bases; unmatched bases: 13. The CDR3 consists of 18 residues. Germline V CDR1 and CDR2: DFQATT, SNEGSKA (reference sequence). The CDR3 nucleotides are TGCAGTGCTAGAGCCTTCCCCGGGACTAGCGGGAGGAGGGGCGAGCAGTACTTC. Protein sequence: CSARAFPGTSGRRGEQYF.

The CDR3 sequence: CASSYQAATDTQYF. CDR3 bases: TGCGCCAGCAGCTATCAAGCCGCCACAGATACGCAGTATTTT. The chain employs TRBV5-1 and TRBJ2-3; the D is unclear. CDR1 and CDR2 from the germline V gene are SGHRS and YFSETQ. V lost 3 bases and J lost 2, with 10 bases in between. The CDR3 length is 14 residues.

This clonotype came up a few times. The chain combines TRBV27 with TRBJ2-7; 7 bases line up with TRBD1. The CDR3 extends over 13 amino acids. Germline assignment: CDR1 MNHEY and CDR2 SMNVEV (reference sequence). V was clipped by 6 bases and J by 5 bases; unmatched bases: 7. For the CDR3, the DNA is TGTGCCAGCAGACCACAGGGGCGCCACGAGCAGTACTTC. Protein sequence: CASRPQGRHEQYF.

This chain connects TRBV2 to TRBJ2-1, with unresolved D. The CDR3 spans 14 residues. CDR1 SNHLY and CDR2 FYNNEI come from the germline V gene. V was clipped by 7 bases and J by 0 bases, with 10 bases between them. The CDR3 is CASTPTSSYNEQFF. In DNA form, the CDR3 reads TGTGCCAGCACGCCCACGAGCTCCTACAATGAGCAGTTCTTC.

As for this clonotype: A much larger clone lies one base from this, so it may be a read error. V usage is TRBV6-6 and J usage is TRBJ1-1; no definite D call. This CDR3 spans 11 amino acids. V was pared by 6 bases and J by 6 bases, with 8 bases between. Germline CDR1 is MNHNY and CDR2 is SVGAGI (reference sequence). As DNA, the CDR3 is TGTGCCAGCAGCCCATACCCTGAAGCTTTCTTT. As protein: CASSPYPEAFF.

Many counts were recorded for this clonotype. The V gene is TRBV5-1, the J gene TRBJ1-1; D call uncertain. There are 12 residues in the CDR3. The ends were cut back, 4 bases at V and 8 bases at J, with 12 bases in the middle. The V gene's germline CDR1 is SGHRS and CDR2 YFSETQ. The CDR3 coding sequence is TGCGCCAGCAGCCGGGGAGCCCCCGAAGCTTTCTTT. Its translation: CASSRGAPEAFF.

This clonotype has ten or more counts. The rearrangement joins TRBV30 to TRBJ2-7; 7 bases line up with TRBD1. This CDR3 is 12 amino acids long. After removal of 5 bases from V and 3 bases from J, the junction contained 4 bases not matched to a gene. Germline CDR1 and CDR2: GTSNPN and SVGIG (reference sequence). CDR3 nucleotide sequence: TGTGCCTGGGCGACAGGGAGCTACGAGCAGTACTTC. This gives the protein CAWATGSYEQYF.

The rearrangement links TRBV24-1 to TRBJ2-3, with 9 positions matching TRBD2. Germline loops: CDR1 KGHDR, CDR2 SFDVKD. V lost 7 bases to trimming and J lost 3 bases; unmatched junction nucleotides: 10. The CDR3 sequence is 16 residues long. In DNA form, the CDR3 reads TGTGCCACCAGCACGGCGGGAGGGGGCGCGACAGATACGCAGTATTTT. Protein product: CATSTAGGGATDTQYF.

The chain's CDR3 is CASSFDSLNSPLHF. The CDR3 region has the DNA TGCGCCAGCAGCTTCGACAGCCTAAATTCACCCCTCCACTTT. The chain carries TRBV5-1 and TRBJ1-6, with a weak D call TRBD1 (5 bases). V lost 2 bases and J 7 bases, leaving 10 bases between the germline ends. CDR3 length: 14 amino acids. The V gene's germline CDR1 is SGHRS and CDR2 YFSETQ.

This clonotype was observed at least ten times. V and J are TRBV6-5 and TRBJ2-1; perhaps TRBD2 as D (6 bases). The ends were cut back, 7 bases at V and 1 base at J, with 11 bases in the middle. Germline CDR1 is MNHEY and CDR2 is SVGAGI. This CDR3 region has 14 residues. The DNA of the CDR3 is TGTGCCAGCACCGACCGGGAGTCCTACAATGAGCAGTTCTTC. Translated, it gives CASTDRESYNEQFF.

The chain couples TRBV6-5 to TRBJ1-2, with a tentative D call TRBD1 (6 bases). V was clipped by 7 bases and J by 1 base, with 16 bases between them. There are 15 residues in the CDR3. Germline CDR1 and CDR2: MNHEY and SVGAGI. Written as DNA, the CDR3 is TGTGCCAGCACCAGGACAGTGGAGTATAACTATGGCTACACCTTC. As protein: CASTRTVEYNYGYTF.

At least ten counts were recorded for this clonotype. V gene TRBV2 combines with J gene TRBJ2-1; D gene ambiguous. CDR3 length: 13 amino acids. V was pared by 0 bases and J by 5 bases, with 5 bases between. The V gene's germline CDR1 is SNHLY and CDR2 FYNNEI. The CDR3 sequence is CASSEAPNNEQFF. The CDR3 DNA follows: TGTGCCAGCAGTGAAGCCCCTAACAATGAGCAGTTCTTC.

This clonotype was counted only a few times. The rearrangement links TRBV5-6 to TRBJ2-7; a possible D gene is TRBD2 (5 bases). Trimming shortened V by 0 bases and J by 3 bases, and 7 bases separated the two germline ends. The CDR3 sequence is 13 residues long. Germline-derived CDR1 and CDR2 are SGHDT and YYEEEE. CDR3 in DNA: TGTGCCAGCAGCTTGGACGGGAACTACGAGCAGTACTTC. Amino acids: CASSLDGNYEQYF.

This clonotype was recorded many times. The V gene is TRBV5-1, the J gene TRBJ2-1, with 8 bases matching TRBD2. The germline CDR1 and CDR2 sequences are SGHRS and YFSETQ. V trimming: 0 bases; J trimming: 6 bases; junction bases outside the gene matches: 2. This CDR3 comprises 14 residues. The CDR3 sequence is CASSLGLASNEQFF. The CDR3 coding sequence is TGCGCCAGCAGCTTGGGACTAGCGAGCAATGAGCAGTTCTTC.

The chain joins TRBV20-1 to TRBJ1-1, with D unresolved. Trimming took 7 bases from V and 10 from J, leaving 22 bases between them. The CDR3 has 13 amino acids. CDR1 is DFQATT and CDR2 is SNEGSKA in the germline V gene (reference sequence). The CDR3 protein is CSGKRAQLSAAFF. CDR3 DNA sequence: TGCAGTGGTAAGAGGGCCCAATTATCAGCAGCTTTCTTT.

For this clonotype: Relative to the germline gene, one junction end is altered; a read error may explain this. The rearrangement joins TRBV7-2 to TRBJ2-7; D is uncertain. In germline, CDR1 is SGHTA, CDR2 FQGNSA. The CDR3 has 11 amino acids. CDR3 in amino acids: CASSSPRAYIF. The CDR3 region has the DNA TGTGCCAGCAGCTCACCAAGAGCCTACATTTTC.

This sequence joins TRBV7-9 and TRBJ2-1, with 11 bases identical to TRBD2. CDR1 is SEHNR and CDR2 is FQNEAQ in the germline V gene (reference sequence). V shed 5 bases, J shed 4 bases, and the junction held 13 bases outside the gene matches. This CDR3 region has 18 residues. CDR3 region: CASSSTQSGTSGYNEQFF. The CDR3 DNA follows: TGTGCCAGCAGCAGCACACAATCCGGGACTAGCGGATACAATGAGCAGTTCTTC.

This chain joins TRBV20-1 and TRBJ2-1; D possibly uses TRBD1 or TRBD2 (5 bases each). The CDR3 has 14 amino acids. The germline V and J ends were trimmed by 6 bases and 8 bases, with 20 bases remaining between them. CDR1 is DFQATT and CDR2 is SNEGSKA in the germline V gene (reference sequence). CDR3 nucleotides: TGCAGTGCAAAGAGAGGGTCAGGGACCCATGAGCAGTTCTTC. This encodes CSAKRGSGTHEQFF.